Below are 9 T cell receptor beta chains sequenced from a single sample in a study of OX40 agonist ivuxolimab in advanced cancers. The assay was immunoSEQ multiplex PCR, and TCRdb's table has in-frame clones only and misses some. Of approximately 35,000 clones in the sample, 84% were seen once. Source: CD4+ or CD8+ T cells sorted from blood, taken in a trial of the OX40 agonist ivuxolimab. The receptor source for this set is an adult with an advanced solid tumor such as melanoma, head and neck, liver or kidney cancer.

J is TRBJ2-7 and V is TRBV11-2, with D perhaps TRBD1 (5 bases). Germline V gene sequence: CDR1 SGHAT, CDR2 FQNNGV. The length of the CDR3 is 12 residues. The V and J ends lost 7 bases and 5 bases respectively, with 12 bases between them. The CDR3 coding sequence is TGTGCCAGCACCTCATCACAGGACGAGCAGTACTTC. It yields the protein CASTSSQDEQYF.

This sequence joins TRBV15 and TRBJ2-1; D is uncertain. Trimming stripped 1 base from V and 6 bases from J, with 10 bases between. Germline V gene lookup returns CDR1 LNHNV and CDR2 YYDKDF (reference sequence). CDR3 length: 14 amino acids. For the CDR3, the DNA is TGTGCCACCAGCAGAGTGAGGTTTTCCAATGAGCAGTTCTTC. Translating it yields CATSRVRFSNEQFF.

The V call is TRBV6-4, the J call TRBJ2-6; D ambiguous. Germline V gene lookup returns CDR1 MRHNA and CDR2 SNTAGT. Trimming left V 2 bases short and J 0 bases short, with 5 bases between. The length of the CDR3 is 15 residues. This CDR3 reads CASSDGYSGANVLTF. In nucleotides, the CDR3 is TGTGCCAGCAGTGACGGGTACTCTGGGGCCAACGTCCTGACTTTC.

The chain combines TRBV19 with TRBJ2-1; D is undetermined. CDR1 LNHDA and CDR2 SQIVND come from the germline V gene (reference sequence). Trimming stripped 1 base from V and 3 bases from J, with 4 bases between. CDR3 length: 13 amino acids. This CDR3 reads CASSIASYNEQFF. CDR3 sequence (DNA): TGTGCCAGTAGTATAGCCAGCTACAATGAGCAGTTCTTC.

The chain is built from TRBV10-2 and TRBJ1-2, with D possibly being TRBD1 (5 bases). This CDR3 spans 14 amino acids. V lost 2 bases and J 3 bases, leaving 10 bases between the germline ends. Germline loops: CDR1 WSHSY, CDR2 SAAADI. The CDR3 here is CASSETGEDYGYTF. CDR3 DNA sequence: TGCGCCAGCAGTGAGACGGGGGAAGACTATGGCTACACCTTC.

V and J are TRBV29-1 and TRBJ2-1; 9 bases match TRBD2. This CDR3 is built from 17 residues. CDR1 is SQVTM, CDR2 ANQGSEA, per germline. J was trimmed by 2 bases and V by 1 base; bases with no gene match: 9. The CDR3 coding sequence is TGCAGCGTTGAAGGTACGACTAGCGGTGATACCTACAATGAGCAGTTCTTC. It is translated as CSVEGTTSGDTYNEQFF.

The rearrangement links TRBV4-1 to TRBJ1-2; the D is unclear. Trimming removed 0 bases from V and 8 bases from J, with 16 bases in between. The germline V gene encodes CDR1 MGHRA and CDR2 YSYEKL. The CDR3 extends over 15 amino acids. CDR3 region: CASSQDIGPGRGYTF. The CDR3 DNA is TGCGCCAGCAGCCAAGATATAGGACCCGGCCGAGGCTACACCTTC.

The CDR3 region is CASNSYNEQFF. The CDR3 DNA reads TGTGCCAGCAACTCCTACAATGAGCAGTTCTTC. The rearrangement joins TRBV6-5 to TRBJ2-1; D uncertain. Germline CDR1 and CDR2: MNHEY and SVGAGI. This CDR3 has 11 amino acids. The V end was cut by 7 bases, the J end by 0 bases, with 1 base between.

A word on this clone: Other DNA sequences in this sample translate to the same CDR3. The J gene is TRBJ2-7, the V gene TRBV6-5; the match to TRBD1 covers 8 bases. Germline V gene data show CDR1 as MNHEY and CDR2 as SVGAGI. The CDR3 has 13 residues. The J segment lost 6 bases and the V segment lost 6 bases, leaving 7 bases of the junction unmatched. In DNA, the CDR3 is TGTGCCAGCAGACCAGGACAGGGATCCGAGCAGTACTTC. It is translated as CASRPGQGSEQYF.